This T cell receptor beta chain was documented in a study of patients and donors after allogeneic stem cell transplantation. V was trimmed by 7 bases and J by 1 base, leaving 14 bases between them. Germline-derived CDR1 and CDR2 are DFQATT and SNEGSKA (reference sequence). This CDR3 region has 14 residues. This clonotype was seen only a few times. TCRdb re-derived calls from the RT-PCR reads in MiXCR, one entry per CDR3 protein. In the table there are fewer than 500,000 distinct CDR3 sequences, 16% of which are singletons. This sequence originates from a human donor who was either an allogeneic HSCT recipient or a stem cell or donor lymphocyte infusion donor (not recorded which). It is not recorded whose cells these are; they may come from a transplant donor. The sequenced material came from blood, either unsorted or a sorted T cell fraction (not recorded which). The rearrangement links TRBV20-1 to TRBJ1-5; D is ambiguous. CDR3 protein: CSDLGGKSNQPQHF. CDR3 DNA sequence: TGCAGTGACCTAGGCGGGAAAAGCAATCAGCCCCAGCATTTT.